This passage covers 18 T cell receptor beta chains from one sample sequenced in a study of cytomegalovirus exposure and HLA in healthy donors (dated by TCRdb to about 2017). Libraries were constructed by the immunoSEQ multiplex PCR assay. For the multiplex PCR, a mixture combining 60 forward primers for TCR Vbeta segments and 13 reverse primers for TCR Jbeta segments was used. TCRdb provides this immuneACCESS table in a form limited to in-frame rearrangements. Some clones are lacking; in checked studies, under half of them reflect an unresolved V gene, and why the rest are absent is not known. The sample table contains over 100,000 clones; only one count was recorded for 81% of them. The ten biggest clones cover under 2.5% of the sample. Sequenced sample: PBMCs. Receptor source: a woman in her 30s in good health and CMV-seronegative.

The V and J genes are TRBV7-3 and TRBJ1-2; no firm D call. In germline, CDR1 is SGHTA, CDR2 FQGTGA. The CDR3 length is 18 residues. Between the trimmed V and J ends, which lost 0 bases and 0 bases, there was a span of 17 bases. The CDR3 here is CASSLTDVGQEANYGYTF. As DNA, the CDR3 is TGTGCCAGCAGCTTAACAGATGTAGGCCAGGAAGCTAACTATGGCTACACCTTC.

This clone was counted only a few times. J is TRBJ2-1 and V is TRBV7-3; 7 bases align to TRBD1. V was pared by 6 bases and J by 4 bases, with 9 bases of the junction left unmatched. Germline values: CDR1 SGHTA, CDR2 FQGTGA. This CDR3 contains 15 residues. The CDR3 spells CASSPRDSEYNEQFF. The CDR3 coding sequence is TGTGCCAGCAGTCCCCGGGACAGCGAGTACAATGAGCAGTTCTTC. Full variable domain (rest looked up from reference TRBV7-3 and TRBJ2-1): GAGVSQTPSNKVTEKGKYVELRCDPISGHTALYWYRQSLGQGPEFLIYFQGTGAADDSGLPNDRFFAVRPEGSVSTLKIQRTERGDSAVYLCASSPRDSEYNEQFFGPGTRLTVL.

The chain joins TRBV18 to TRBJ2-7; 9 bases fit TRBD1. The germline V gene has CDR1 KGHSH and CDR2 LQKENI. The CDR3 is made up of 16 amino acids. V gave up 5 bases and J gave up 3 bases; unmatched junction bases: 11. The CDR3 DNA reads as TGTGCCAGCTCAACCCGGACAGGGGAAGGTCTCTACGAGCAGTACTTC. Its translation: CASSTRTGEGLYEQYF.

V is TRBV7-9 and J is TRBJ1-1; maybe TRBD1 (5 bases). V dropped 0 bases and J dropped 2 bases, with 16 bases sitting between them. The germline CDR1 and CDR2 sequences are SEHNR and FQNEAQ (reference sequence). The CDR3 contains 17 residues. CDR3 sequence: CASSLARGWTENTEAFF. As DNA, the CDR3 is TGTGCCAGCAGCTTAGCGCGGGGGTGGACGGAAAACACTGAAGCTTTCTTT.

As DNA, the CDR3 is TGTGCCAGCCGCTCGACCAGGGAGACCCAGTACTTC. Amino acids: CASRSTRETQYF. The genes are TRBV6-5 and TRBJ2-5, with no clear D. CDR3 length: 12 amino acids. Germline V CDR1 and CDR2: MNHEY, SVGAGI. Trimming took off 8 bases at V and 5 bases at J, with 12 bases between the two ends.

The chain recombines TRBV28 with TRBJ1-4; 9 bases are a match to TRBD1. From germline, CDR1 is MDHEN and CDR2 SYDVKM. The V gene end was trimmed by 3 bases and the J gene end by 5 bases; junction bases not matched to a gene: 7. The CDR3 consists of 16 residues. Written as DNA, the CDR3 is TGTGCCAGCAGTTTTAGGGAGGACAGGGGCAATGAAAAACTGTTTTTT. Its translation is CASSFREDRGNEKLFF. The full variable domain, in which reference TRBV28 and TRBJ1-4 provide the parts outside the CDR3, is DVKVTQSSRYLVKRTGEKVFLECVQDMDHENMFWYRQDPGLGLRLIYFSYDVKMKEKGDIPEGYSVSREKKERFSLILESASTNQTSMYLCASSFREDRGNEKLFFGSGTQLSVL.

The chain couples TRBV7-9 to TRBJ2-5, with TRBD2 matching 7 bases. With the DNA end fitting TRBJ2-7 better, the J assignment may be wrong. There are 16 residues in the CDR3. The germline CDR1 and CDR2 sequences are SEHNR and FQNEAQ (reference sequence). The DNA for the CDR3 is TGTGCCACAACGGGAGGTTGGACCCGAGGGGAAAGCGAGCAGTACTTC. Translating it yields CATTGGWTRGESEQYF.

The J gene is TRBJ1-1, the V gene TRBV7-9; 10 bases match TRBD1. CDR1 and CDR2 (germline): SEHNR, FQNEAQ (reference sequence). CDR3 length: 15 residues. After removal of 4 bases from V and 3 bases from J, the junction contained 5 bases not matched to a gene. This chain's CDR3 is CASSSGQGVDTEAFF. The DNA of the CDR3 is TGTGCCAGCAGCTCCGGACAGGGGGTGGACACTGAAGCTTTCTTT.

The DNA of the CDR3 is TGCGCCAGCAGACCATCGGTTTTTCCCTTTCCCACTGAAGCTTTCTTT. This codes for CASRPSVFPFPTEAFF. This chain connects TRBV4-3 to TRBJ1-1; no clear D. The CDR3 sequence is 16 residues long. Germline V gene sequence: CDR1 LGHNA, CDR2 YSLEER. The germline V and J ends were trimmed by 6 bases and 4 bases, with 21 bases remaining between them.

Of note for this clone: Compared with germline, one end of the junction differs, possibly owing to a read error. Written as DNA, the CDR3 is TGTGCCAGCAGCTACAACCCCGGCCGCGGGGATTTT. This codes for CASSYNPGRGDF. The V gene is TRBV7-9, the J gene TRBJ2-3, with D perhaps matching TRBD2 (6 bases). Germline loops: CDR1 SEHNR, CDR2 FQNEAQ (reference sequence). This CDR3 spans 12 amino acids.

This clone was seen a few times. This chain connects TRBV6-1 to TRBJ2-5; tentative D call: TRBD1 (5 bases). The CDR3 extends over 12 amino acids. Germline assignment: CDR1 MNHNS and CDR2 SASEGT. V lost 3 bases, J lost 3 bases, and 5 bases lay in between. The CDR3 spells CASSDREETQYF. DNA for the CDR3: TGTGCCAGCAGTGACAGGGAAGAGACCCAGTACTTC.

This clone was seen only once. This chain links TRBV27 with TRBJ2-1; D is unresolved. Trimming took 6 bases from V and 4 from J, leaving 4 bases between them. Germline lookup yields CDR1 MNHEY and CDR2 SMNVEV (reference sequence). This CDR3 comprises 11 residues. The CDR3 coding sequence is TGTGCCAGCAGAGAGTACAATGAGCAGTTCTTC. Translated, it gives CASREYNEQFF.

CDR3 sequence: CAWRETEGSPLHF. Written as DNA, the CDR3 is TGTGCCTGGAGAGAGACCGAGGGTTCACCCCTCCACTTT. The chain carries TRBV30 and TRBJ1-6; D ambiguous. The CDR3 consists of 13 residues. V was cut by 3 bases and J by 9 bases, with 12 bases left in between. Germline-derived CDR1 and CDR2 are GTSNPN and SVGIG (reference sequence).

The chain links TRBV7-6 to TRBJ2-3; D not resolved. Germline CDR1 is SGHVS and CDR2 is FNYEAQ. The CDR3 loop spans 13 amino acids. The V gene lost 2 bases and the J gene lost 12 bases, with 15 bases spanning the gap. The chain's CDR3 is CASSLLGTAQQYF. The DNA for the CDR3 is TGTGCCAGCAGCTTATTAGGCACAGCTCAACAGTATTTT.

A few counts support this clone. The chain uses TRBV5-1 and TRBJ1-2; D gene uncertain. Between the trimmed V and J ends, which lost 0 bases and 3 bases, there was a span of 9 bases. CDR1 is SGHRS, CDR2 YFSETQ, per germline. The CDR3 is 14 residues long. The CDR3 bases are TGCGCCAGCAGCTTGGCCGGCAGGTACTATGGCTACACCTTC. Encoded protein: CASSLAGRYYGYTF.

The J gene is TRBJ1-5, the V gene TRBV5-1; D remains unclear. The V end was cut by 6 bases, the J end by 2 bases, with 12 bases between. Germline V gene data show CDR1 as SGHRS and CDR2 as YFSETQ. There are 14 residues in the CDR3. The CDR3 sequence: CASTPRVGNQPQHF. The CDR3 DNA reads TGCGCCAGCACCCCCCGGGTGGGCAATCAGCCCCAGCATTTT.

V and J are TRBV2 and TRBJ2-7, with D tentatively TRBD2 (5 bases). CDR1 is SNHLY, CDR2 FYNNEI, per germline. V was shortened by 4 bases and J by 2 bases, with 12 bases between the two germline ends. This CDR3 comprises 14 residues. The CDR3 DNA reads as TGTGCCAGCAGTGGTTTGAGGGTTACCTACGAGCAGTACTTC. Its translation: CASSGLRVTYEQYF. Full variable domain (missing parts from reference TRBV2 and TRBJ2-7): EPEVTQTPSHQVTQMGQEVILRCVPISNHLYFYWYRQILGQKVEFLVSFYNNEISEKSEIFDDQFSVERPDGSNFTLKIRSTKLEDSAMYFCASSGLRVTYEQYFGPGTRLTVT.

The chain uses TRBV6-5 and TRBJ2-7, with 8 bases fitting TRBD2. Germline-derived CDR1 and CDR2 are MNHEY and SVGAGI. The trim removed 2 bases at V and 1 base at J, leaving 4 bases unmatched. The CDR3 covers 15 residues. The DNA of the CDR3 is TGTGCCAGCAGTTACGAGGGACTAGGTTCCTACGAGCAGTACTTC. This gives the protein CASSYEGLGSYEQYF.